This T cell receptor beta chain was identified in a study of cytomegalovirus exposure and HLA in healthy donors. The CDR3 spans 19 residues. The V end lost 6 bases, the J end lost 0 bases, and 21 bases lay between the germline ends. Germline values: CDR1 KGHSH, CDR2 LQKENI. The PCR ran on 60 Vbeta and 13 Jbeta primers. Assay: immunoSEQ multiplex PCR; the TCRdb copy retains only in-frame clones and omits some. Here the sample spans around 110,000 clones, approximately 71% being singletons. Sequences were obtained from PBMCs. The sequence came from a middle-aged man in good health and CMV-seronegative. The rearrangement links TRBV18 to TRBJ2-6; D might be TRBD2 (7 bases). The CDR3 nucleotides read TGTGCCAGCTCGGATTGGGGGAGGGGGACCGACTCTGGGGCCAACGTCCTGACTTTC. The encoded protein is CASSDWGRGTDSGANVLTF.